This TCR beta chain derives from a study of blood T cell repertoires in COVID-19. CDR3 length: 20 residues. Sequencing was performed with immunoSEQ multiplex PCR; in TCRdb, only in-frame clones are kept and a portion is missing. The sample holds approximately 300,000 clones, roughly nine tenths seen once. The rearrangement links TRBV21-1 to TRBJ2-4; TRBD1, as called in the table, went unchecked against the DNA. TRBV21-1 is termed a pseudogene. The sequencing input was PBMCs or T cells enriched from blood (not recorded which). This TCR came from a woman in her twenties or thirties who had recovered from COVID-19. As DNA, the CDR3 is TGTGCCAGCAGCAAAGCCGGGACAGGGGAGGGGGAGAAAGCCAAAAACATTCAGTACTTC. This gives the protein CASSKAGTGEGEKAKNIQYF.